The T cell receptor beta chain described here comes from a study of technical replicates of blood from a few donors. The method was immunoSEQ multiplex PCR; TCRdb's version includes in-frame clones alone and lacks a portion of them. The sample holds 50,000 to 65,000 clones, over 90% seen once. The germline V and J ends were trimmed by 2 bases and 1 base, with 5 bases remaining between them. Per germline, CDR1 SSHAT and CDR2 FNYEAQ (reference sequence). The CDR3 covers 13 residues. The source of this sequence is a human donor in good health. Some clones in this sample may be carry-over from other donors' samples. This chain connects TRBV7-7 to TRBJ1-1; D unclear. Sequenced sample: PBMCs. Written as DNA, the CDR3 is TGTGCCAGCAGCTTATCAGGGAACACTGAAGCTTTCTTT. Encoded protein: CASSLSGNTEAFF.